Following are 11 T cell receptor beta chains from one sample sequenced in a study of OX40 agonist ivuxolimab in advanced cancers. Method: immunoSEQ multiplex PCR; TCRdb's copy keeps in-frame clones and lacks some. Of 150,000 to 180,000 clones listed, 85% to 95% are singletons. The specimen comprised CD4+ or CD8+ T cells sorted from blood, sampled in a trial of the OX40 agonist ivuxolimab. The receptors derive from an adult with an advanced solid tumor such as melanoma, head and neck, liver or kidney cancer.

This clone was observed once. J is TRBJ2-5 and V is TRBV19, with D perhaps TRBD2 (6 bases). The germline CDR1 and CDR2 sequences are LNHDA and SQIVND (reference sequence). V was cut by 8 bases and J by 3 bases, with 19 bases left in between. The CDR3 spans 15 residues. For the CDR3, the DNA is TGTGCCAGTCGAGGTTGGGGCCCGGGGGAAGAGACCCAGTACTTC. The encoded protein is CASRGWGPGEETQYF.

The genes are TRBV4-1 and TRBJ1-2, with a possible D match to TRBD1 (5 bases). This CDR3 has 14 amino acids. V lost 0 bases and J lost 4, with 9 bases in between. Germline assignment: CDR1 MGHRA and CDR2 YSYEKL. The CDR3 nucleotides read TGCGCCAGCAGCCAAGATGGGGGACCCTATGGCTACACCTTC. As protein: CASSQDGGPYGYTF.

This chain connects TRBV5-5 to TRBJ2-7; 7 bases match TRBD1. J was trimmed by 2 bases and V by 0 bases; bases with no gene match: 5. This CDR3 has 15 residues. Germline loops: CDR1 SGHKS, CDR2 YYEKEE (reference sequence). This CDR3 is CASSLEGDRAYEQYF. CDR3 nucleotides: TGTGCCAGCAGCTTGGAAGGGGACAGAGCCTACGAGCAGTACTTC.

This clone was seen once. The chain uses TRBV9 and TRBJ2-2; D is possibly TRBD2 (5 bases). Germline V CDR1 and CDR2: SGDLS, YYNGEE. V was trimmed by 0 bases and J by 2 bases, leaving 8 bases between them. CDR3 length equals 15 residues. The CDR3 sequence is CASSVGLANTGELFF. DNA of the CDR3: TGTGCCAGCAGCGTAGGTCTAGCCAACACCGGGGAGCTGTTTTTT.

This chain links TRBV2 with TRBJ2-5; D could derive from TRBD1 or TRBD2 (5 bases each). The length of the CDR3 is 13 residues. Germline V CDR1 and CDR2: SNHLY, FYNNEI. The V gene lost 6 bases and the J gene lost 5 bases, with 13 bases spanning the gap. CDR3 bases: TGTGCCAGCAGGGGACCGACGGGGGAGACCCAGTACTTC. Protein product: CASRGPTGETQYF.

V gene TRBV7-2 combines with J gene TRBJ1-1; the D is unclear. In germline, CDR1 is SGHTA, CDR2 FQGNSA. CDR3 length: 13 residues. V lost 0 bases and J 6 bases, leaving 8 bases between the germline ends. CDR3 bases: TGTGCCAGCAGCTTAGCTGGGAGGGCTGAAGCTTTCTTT. Amino acid sequence: CASSLAGRAEAFF.

The chain has TRBV19 and TRBJ2-3; 10 bases match TRBD2. The V gene's germline CDR1 is LNHDA and CDR2 SQIVND (reference sequence). There are 14 residues in the CDR3. V trimming: 10 bases; J trimming: 0 bases; junction bases outside the gene matches: 4. The CDR3, as DNA: TGTGCCACCCAGCGGGAGGGAAGCACAGATACGCAGTATTTT. This sequence encodes CATQREGSTDTQYF.

J is TRBJ1-1 and V is TRBV28; no firm D call. The CDR3 is made up of 14 amino acids. Looked up from germline, CDR1 is MDHEN and CDR2 is SYDVKM. The V end lost 4 bases, the J end lost 1 base, and 10 bases lay between the germline ends. The CDR3 loop reads CASSSSQQNTEAFF. In DNA form, the CDR3 reads TGTGCCAGCAGTTCCAGCCAGCAGAACACTGAAGCTTTCTTT.

The chain couples TRBV28 to TRBJ2-2, with D perhaps matching TRBD2 (5 bases). The CDR3 sequence is 15 residues long. The V end was cut by 7 bases, the J end by 0 bases, with 12 bases between. The germline V gene encodes CDR1 MDHEN and CDR2 SYDVKM. In nucleotides, the CDR3 is TGTGCCAGCACTTCGAGGGAGACGAACACCGGGGAGCTGTTTTTT. Its protein is CASTSRETNTGELFF.

The V gene is TRBV6-5, the J gene TRBJ2-5, with D unclear. This CDR3 has 12 amino acids. The V gene's germline CDR1 is MNHEY and CDR2 SVGAGI. V dropped 6 bases and J dropped 5 bases, with 10 bases sitting between them. The CDR3 loop reads CASSQYRETQYF. The CDR3 nucleotides read TGTGCCAGCAGCCAATACCGGGAGACCCAGTACTTC.

The rearrangement uses TRBV7-9 and TRBJ2-1; D is perhaps TRBD2 (5 bases). Germline V lookup: CDR1 SEHNR, CDR2 FQNEAQ (reference sequence). V lost 5 bases and J lost 8, with 7 bases in between. This CDR3 has 11 residues. For the CDR3, the DNA is TGTGCCAGCAGCGGGAGTGATGAGCAGTTCTTC. It translates to CASSGSDEQFF.